This T cell receptor (beta chain) was recorded in a study of technical replicates of blood from a few donors. Germline V gene lookup returns CDR1 SGHNT and CDR2 YYREEE (reference sequence). Trimming pared 3 bases from V and 5 bases from J, leaving 6 bases between. The CDR3 spans 12 residues. This clone showed up just once. Measured with immunoSEQ multiplex PCR; TCRdb has only the in-frame clones, and not every one. The sample lists 70,000 or so clones; roughly nine tenths were seen once. The receptor's source is a human donor in good health. Some clones in this sample may be carry-over from other donors' samples. This rearrangement joins TRBV5-4 to TRBJ2-1; no definite D call. The sample consisted of T cells isolated from PBMCs. The CDR3 nucleotides read TGTGCCAGCAGCTCCGTTAACAATGAGCAGTTCTTC. It is translated as CASSSVNNEQFF.